The 22 T cell receptor beta chains below were found in one sample sequenced in a study of CD8 T cells in Susac syndrome (dated by TCRdb to the late 2010s). The method was the immunoSEQ multiplex PCR assay. RNA was extracted using the RNeasy kit, and roughly 0.45 to 1 microgram was reverse transcribed with random hexamers. The public reads were quality trimmed at Q25 with fastp and then assembled into clones with MiXCR by TCRdb, keeping productive beta chains. For every CDR3 protein sequence, its rows merge into one entry that carries the most common genes and DNA. A total of about 83,000 distinct CDR3 sequences appear in this sample, 95% to 96% of them only once. The ten largest clones take up approximately 0.42% of the sample. The sequencing input was CD8+ T cells from PBMCs. These receptor sequences come from a human donor with Susac syndrome.

The rearrangement joins TRBV6-4 to TRBJ1-6; 8 bases map to TRBD1. This CDR3 comprises 17 residues. V lost 2 bases and J lost 10; bases outside the gene matches: 13. Germline CDR1 MRHNA, CDR2 SNTAGT. The CDR3 here is CASSDRGGQGSGSPLHF. Here the CDR3 DNA reads TGTGCCAGCAGTGACCGAGGAGGACAGGGTTCTGGCTCACCCCTCCACTTT.

The chain links TRBV7-2 to TRBJ2-3; D possibly uses TRBD1 or TRBD2 (5 bases each). Trimming stripped 1 base from V and 2 bases from J, with 16 bases between. Looked up from germline, CDR1 is SGHTA and CDR2 is FQGNSA. The CDR3 spans 17 residues. The CDR3 sequence: CASSLGGLRELTDTQYF. The CDR3 region has the DNA TGTGCCAGCAGCTTAGGTGGTCTCAGGGAGCTCACAGATACGCAGTATTTT. Using reference TRBV7-2 and TRBJ2-3 for the parts outside the CDR3, the full variable domain is GAGVSQSPSNKVTEKGKDVELRCDPISGHTALYWYRQSLGQGLEFLIYFQGNSAPDKSGLPSDRFSAERTGGSVSTLTIQRTQQEDSAVYLCASSLGGLRELTDTQYFGPGTRLTVL.

CDR3 bases: TGCGCCAGCAGTTACCCCGGGACTAGCGGGGAAGGGACCCCACGTGTAGATACGCAGTATTTT. Protein: CASSYPGTSGEGTPRVDTQYF. The V and J genes are TRBV10-2 and TRBJ2-3; 13 bases are a match to TRBD2. Germline CDR1 is WSHSY and CDR2 is SAAADI. The CDR3 spans 21 residues. V trimming: 5 bases; J trimming: 5 bases; junction bases outside the gene matches: 22.

The chain employs TRBV12-3 or TRBV12-4 and TRBJ1-2, with 7 bases lining up with TRBD1. This CDR3 comprises 13 residues. V gave up 7 bases and J gave up 1 base; unmatched junction bases: 3. CDR3 sequence: CASTWDSNYGYTF. As DNA, the CDR3 is TGTGCCAGCACCTGGGACAGTAACTATGGCTACACCTTC.

The V and J genes are TRBV29-1 and TRBJ1-2, with D maybe TRBD1 (5 bases). Germline CDR1 SQVTM, CDR2 ANQGSEA. The CDR3 covers 16 residues. Trimming took 1 base from V and 2 from J, leaving 17 bases between them. The CDR3 spells CSVEGQAMKGNYGYTF. The CDR3 bases are TGCAGCGTTGAAGGCCAGGCAATGAAGGGGAACTATGGCTACACCTTC.

The chain is built from TRBV20-1 and TRBJ2-1; D is possibly TRBD2 (5 bases). Germline CDR1 is DFQATT and CDR2 is SNEGSKA (reference sequence). The V end lost 1 base, the J end lost 3 bases, and 13 bases lay between the germline ends. CDR3 size: 15 residues. CDR3 amino acids: CSARAPSSDYNEQFF. The CDR3 DNA sequence: TGCAGTGCTAGAGCGCCCAGTAGCGACTACAATGAGCAGTTCTTC.

The chain employs TRBV28 and TRBJ2-7, with 11 bases matching TRBD2. The V segment lost 5 bases and the J segment 0 bases; nucleotides outside the gene matches: 3. The CDR3 loop spans 15 amino acids. CDR1 and CDR2 from the germline V gene are MDHEN and SYDVKM. Here the CDR3 DNA reads TGTGCCAGCAGTGGCGGACTAGCGGGCTCCTACGAGCAGTACTTC. Protein: CASSGGLAGSYEQYF.

A word on this clonotype: Sequence at one end of the junction differs from germline and may be a read error. This chain joins TRBV15 and TRBJ2-1; possibly TRBD2 for D (6 bases). This CDR3 comprises 14 residues. The germline V gene has CDR1 LNHNV and CDR2 YYDKDF (reference sequence). DNA of the CDR3: TGTGCCACCAGCAGAGATTGGTCTAGCGAGAGCATGGTCTTC. Protein: CATSRDWSSESMVF.

The V and J genes are TRBV13 and TRBJ2-2; D gene unclear. The CDR3 is 14 residues long. From germline, CDR1 is PRHDT and CDR2 FYEKMQ (reference sequence). Trimming took 2 bases from V and 0 from J, leaving 4 bases between them. CDR3 loop: CASSLMTNTGELFF. CDR3 bases: TGTGCCAGCAGCTTAATGACGAACACCGGGGAGCTGTTTTTT.

The chain combines TRBV5-1 with TRBJ2-3, with 11 bases that match TRBD1. The CDR3 sequence is 15 residues long. Germline V gene lookup returns CDR1 SGHRS and CDR2 YFSETQ. With V trimmed by 4 bases and J by 4 bases, 5 bases remained unmatched. DNA of the CDR3: TGCGCCAGCAGCATAGGACAGGGGGCTTCAGATACGCAGTATTTT. Translating it yields CASSIGQGASDTQYF.

This chain joins TRBV12-5 and TRBJ2-5, with 8 bases fitting TRBD1. The V and J ends lost 5 bases and 5 bases, in that order; junction bases with no gene match: 4. Germline CDR1 and CDR2: LGHNT and FRNRAP. This CDR3 has 13 amino acids. The CDR3 is CASGHGQGETQYF. As DNA, the CDR3 is TGTGCTAGTGGTCATGGACAGGGTGAGACCCAGTACTTC.

The chain has TRBV28 and TRBJ2-3, with 7 bases matching TRBD1. CDR3 length: 14 residues. The germline V gene encodes CDR1 MDHEN and CDR2 SYDVKM. The V segment lost 6 bases and the J segment 1 base; nucleotides outside the gene matches: 4. The CDR3: CASRRQGGTDTQYF. The CDR3 DNA follows: TGTGCCAGCAGGCGGCAGGGGGGCACAGATACGCAGTATTTT.

The chain uses TRBV30 and TRBJ1-2, with TRBD1 matching 7 bases. After removal of 3 bases from V and 4 bases from J, the junction contained 5 bases not matched to a gene. CDR1 and CDR2 from the germline V gene are GTSNPN and SVGIG (reference sequence). The CDR3 has 13 residues. The DNA of the CDR3 is TGTGCCTGGAGGAGGGGGCCGGGCTATGGCTACACCTTC. Protein product: CAWRRGPGYGYTF.

The gene calls are TRBV4-3 and TRBJ2-6; the D is unclear. This CDR3 is 16 amino acids long. Trimming took off 0 bases at V and 2 bases at J, with 8 bases between the two ends. Per the germline V gene, CDR1 is LGHNA and CDR2 is YSLEER. For the CDR3, the DNA is TGCGCCAGCAGCCAAGAACCTCACACTGGGGCCAACGTCCTGACTTTC. As protein: CASSQEPHTGANVLTF.

This rearrangement joins TRBV27 to TRBJ2-3, with TRBD1 matching over 9 bases. There are 14 residues in the CDR3. CDR1 and CDR2 (germline): MNHEY, SMNVEV (reference sequence). V shed 6 bases, J shed 5 bases, and the junction held 6 bases outside the gene matches. The CDR3 sequence: CASSPGQGGDTQYF. The CDR3 DNA sequence: TGTGCCAGCAGCCCGGGACAGGGAGGAGATACGCAGTATTTT.

The chain recombines TRBV29-1 with TRBJ2-7, with 14 bases identical to TRBD2. Germline assignment: CDR1 SQVTM and CDR2 ANQGSEA. There are 15 residues in the CDR3. V dropped 8 bases and J dropped 4; count of bases not matched to a gene: 10. CDR3 sequence: CSSTGTSGREYEQYF. The DNA for the CDR3 is TGCAGCTCAACCGGGACTAGCGGGAGAGAATACGAGCAGTACTTC.

This clonotype was seen only once. The V gene is TRBV29-1, the J gene TRBJ1-2; D gene ambiguous. Trimming shortened V by 4 bases and J by 4 bases, and 25 bases separated the two germline ends. This CDR3 region has 17 residues. In germline, CDR1 is SQVTM, CDR2 ANQGSEA. The CDR3: CSVGPHPVGLDSYGYTF. CDR3 nucleotides: TGCAGCGTTGGACCCCATCCCGTAGGGCTAGATTCCTATGGCTACACCTTC.

The V call is TRBV4-1, the J call TRBJ2-5; no definite D call. This CDR3 is 13 amino acids long. Trimming pared 2 bases from V and 0 bases from J, leaving 4 bases between. CDR1 MGHRA and CDR2 YSYEKL come from the germline V gene. The CDR3 protein is CASSQQYQETQYF. The DNA for the CDR3 is TGCGCCAGCAGCCAACAGTACCAAGAGACCCAGTACTTC.

The chain employs TRBV9 and TRBJ2-1; D gene ambiguous. Judging by the DNA end, TRBJ2-7 fits better; the J call may be wrong. The germline V gene has CDR1 SGDLS and CDR2 YYNGEE. The length of the CDR3 is 13 residues. DNA for the CDR3: TGTGCCAGCAGCGTAGGTCTGGTGGAGGAGCAGTACGTC. Translated: CASSVGLVEEQYV.

The V and J genes are TRBV7-8 and TRBJ2-5, with 14 positions matching TRBD2. CDR3 size: 17 residues. The V gene end was trimmed by 4 bases and the J gene end by 4 bases; junction bases not matched to a gene: 8. Per the germline V gene, CDR1 is SGHVS and CDR2 is FQNEAQ. This CDR3 reads CASSYRTSGRSRETQYF. In DNA form, the CDR3 reads TGTGCCAGCAGCTACCGGACTAGCGGGAGGAGTAGAGAGACCCAGTACTTC.

The chain recombines TRBV4-3 with TRBJ2-7, with TRBD2 matching 7 bases. Germline lookup yields CDR1 LGHNA and CDR2 YSLEER. The CDR3 is 15 amino acids. Trimming removed 0 bases from V and 0 bases from J; junction bases left unmatched: 2. The DNA for the CDR3 is TGCGCCAGCAGCCAAGAGGGCGGGAGCTCCTACGAGCAGTACTTC. It codes for CASSQEGGSSYEQYF.

CDR3 protein: CASSWGAEGYTF. The CDR3 nucleotides read TGTGCCAGCAGTTGGGGGGCGGAGGGCTACACCTTC. V and J are TRBV6-2 or TRBV6-3 and TRBJ1-2; D possibly corresponds to TRBD1 (6 bases). Between the trimmed V and J ends, which lost 4 bases and 8 bases, there was a span of 11 bases. The CDR3 sequence is 12 residues long. CDR1 is MNHEY and CDR2 is SVGEGT in the germline V gene.